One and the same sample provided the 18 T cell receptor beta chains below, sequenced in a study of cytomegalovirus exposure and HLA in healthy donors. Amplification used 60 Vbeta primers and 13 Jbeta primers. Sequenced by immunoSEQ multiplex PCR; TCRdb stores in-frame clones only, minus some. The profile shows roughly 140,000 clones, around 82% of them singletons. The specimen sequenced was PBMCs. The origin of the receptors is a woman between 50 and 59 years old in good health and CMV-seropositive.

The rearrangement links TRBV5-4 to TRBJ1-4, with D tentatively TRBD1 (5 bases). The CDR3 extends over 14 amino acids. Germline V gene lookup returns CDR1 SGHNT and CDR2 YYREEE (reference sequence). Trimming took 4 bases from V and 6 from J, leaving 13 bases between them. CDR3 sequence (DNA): TGTGCCAGCAGCGGGGGGACCATGGATGAAAAACTGTTTTTT. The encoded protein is CASSGGTMDEKLFF. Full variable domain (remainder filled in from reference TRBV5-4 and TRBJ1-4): ETGVTQSPTHLIKTRGQQVTLRCSSQSGHNTVSWYQQALGQGPQFIFQYYREEENGRGNFPPRFSGLQFPNYSSELNVNALELDDSALYLCASSGGTMDEKLFFGSGTQLSVL.

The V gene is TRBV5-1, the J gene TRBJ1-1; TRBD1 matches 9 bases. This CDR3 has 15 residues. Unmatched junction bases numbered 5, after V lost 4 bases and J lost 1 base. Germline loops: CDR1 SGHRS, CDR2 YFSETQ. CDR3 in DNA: TGCGCCAGCAGCGGGACAGGGAAAAGGAACACTGAAGCTTTCTTT. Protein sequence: CASSGTGKRNTEAFF.

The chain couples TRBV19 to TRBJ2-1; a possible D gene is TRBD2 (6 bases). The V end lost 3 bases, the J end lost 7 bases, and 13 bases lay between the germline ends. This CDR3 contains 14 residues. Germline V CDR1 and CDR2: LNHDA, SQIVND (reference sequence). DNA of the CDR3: TGTGCCAGTAGTATCCGTCGGGAGAGGAATGAGCAGTTCTTC. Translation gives CASSIRRERNEQFF.

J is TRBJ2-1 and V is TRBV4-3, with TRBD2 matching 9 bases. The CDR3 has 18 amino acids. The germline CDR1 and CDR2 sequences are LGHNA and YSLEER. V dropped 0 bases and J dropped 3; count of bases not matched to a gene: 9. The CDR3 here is CASSQDPSLAGNYNEQFF. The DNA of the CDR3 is TGCGCCAGCAGCCAAGATCCATCGCTAGCGGGGAACTACAATGAGCAGTTCTTC.

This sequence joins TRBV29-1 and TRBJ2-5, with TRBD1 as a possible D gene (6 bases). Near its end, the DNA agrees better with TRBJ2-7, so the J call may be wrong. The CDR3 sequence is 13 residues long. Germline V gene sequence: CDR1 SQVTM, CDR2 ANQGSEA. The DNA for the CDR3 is TGCAGCGTCCGGACAGTTTATAACTACGAGCAGTACTTC. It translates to CSVRTVYNYEQYF.

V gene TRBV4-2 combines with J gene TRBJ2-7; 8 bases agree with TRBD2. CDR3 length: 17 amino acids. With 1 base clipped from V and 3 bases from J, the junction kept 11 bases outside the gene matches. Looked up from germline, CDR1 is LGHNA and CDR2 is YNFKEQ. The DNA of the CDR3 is TGTGCCAGCAGCCAAGCCGGTCGGTTAGCGGGGAACTACGAGCAGTACTTC. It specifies CASSQAGRLAGNYEQYF.

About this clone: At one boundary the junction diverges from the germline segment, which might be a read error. In DNA, the CDR3 is TGTGCAAGCAACAGGGAATCGGGCACTGAAGCTTTCTTT. It codes for CASNRESGTEAFF. V is TRBV2 and J is TRBJ1-1; D is possibly TRBD1 (6 bases). There are 13 residues in the CDR3. Germline CDR1 is SNHLY and CDR2 is FYNNEI.

The CDR3, as DNA: TGTGCCAGCAGTGAAACCAGGGGCACTGAAGCTTTCTTT. It specifies CASSETRGTEAFF. The chain employs TRBV2 and TRBJ1-1, with D maybe TRBD1 (6 bases). Trimming left V 2 bases short and J 4 bases short, with 8 bases between. The CDR3 extends over 13 amino acids. Germline CDR1 reads SNHLY; CDR2 reads FYNNEI.

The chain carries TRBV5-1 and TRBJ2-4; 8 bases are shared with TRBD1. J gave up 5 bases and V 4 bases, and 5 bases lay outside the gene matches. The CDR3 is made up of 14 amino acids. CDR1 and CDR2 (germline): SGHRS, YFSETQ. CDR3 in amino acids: CASSRTGIQNIQYF. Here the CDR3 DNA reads TGCGCCAGCAGCAGGACAGGGATTCAAAACATTCAGTACTTC.

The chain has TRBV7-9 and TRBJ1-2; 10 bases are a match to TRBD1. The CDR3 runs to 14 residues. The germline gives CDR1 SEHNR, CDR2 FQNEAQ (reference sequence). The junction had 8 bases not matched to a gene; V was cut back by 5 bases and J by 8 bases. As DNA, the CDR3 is TGTGCCAGCAGCCCCACCGGGACAGGGGAGGGCTACACCTTC. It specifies CASSPTGTGEGYTF.

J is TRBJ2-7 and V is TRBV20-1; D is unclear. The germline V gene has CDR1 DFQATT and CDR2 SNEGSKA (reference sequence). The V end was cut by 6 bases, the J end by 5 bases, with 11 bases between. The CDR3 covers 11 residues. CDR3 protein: CSAARIDEQYF. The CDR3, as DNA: TGCAGTGCCGCTCGAATAGACGAGCAGTACTTC.

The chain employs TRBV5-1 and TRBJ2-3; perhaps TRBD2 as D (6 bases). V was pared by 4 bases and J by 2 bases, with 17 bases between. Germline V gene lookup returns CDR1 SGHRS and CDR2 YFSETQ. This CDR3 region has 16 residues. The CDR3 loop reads CASSPGTVQYTDTQYF. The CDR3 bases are TGCGCCAGCAGCCCAGGGACTGTCCAATACACAGATACGCAGTATTTT.

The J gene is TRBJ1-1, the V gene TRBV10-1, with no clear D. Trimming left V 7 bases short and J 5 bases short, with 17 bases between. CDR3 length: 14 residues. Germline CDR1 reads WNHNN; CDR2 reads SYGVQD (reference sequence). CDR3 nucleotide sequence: TGCGCCAGCATAGTACGGGGAGCGGTGACTGAAGCTTTCTTT. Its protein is CASIVRGAVTEAFF.

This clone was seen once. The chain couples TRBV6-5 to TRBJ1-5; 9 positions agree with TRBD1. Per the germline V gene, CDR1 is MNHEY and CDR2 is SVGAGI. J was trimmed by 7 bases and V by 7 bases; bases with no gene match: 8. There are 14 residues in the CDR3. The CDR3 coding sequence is TGTGCCAGCACCACGAGACAGGGGGTCCAGCCCCAGCATTTT. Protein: CASTTRQGVQPQHF.

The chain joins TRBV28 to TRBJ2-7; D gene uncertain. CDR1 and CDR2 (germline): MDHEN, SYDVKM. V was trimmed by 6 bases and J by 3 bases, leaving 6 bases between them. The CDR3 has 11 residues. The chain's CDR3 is CASSHSYEQYF. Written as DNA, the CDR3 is TGTGCCAGCAGCCACAGCTACGAGCAGTACTTC.

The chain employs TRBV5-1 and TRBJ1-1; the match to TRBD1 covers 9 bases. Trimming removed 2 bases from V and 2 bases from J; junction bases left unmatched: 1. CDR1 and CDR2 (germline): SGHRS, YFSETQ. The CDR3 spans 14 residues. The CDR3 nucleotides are TGCGCCAGCAGCTTACAGGGGGCAAACACTGAAGCTTTCTTT. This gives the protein CASSLQGANTEAFF.

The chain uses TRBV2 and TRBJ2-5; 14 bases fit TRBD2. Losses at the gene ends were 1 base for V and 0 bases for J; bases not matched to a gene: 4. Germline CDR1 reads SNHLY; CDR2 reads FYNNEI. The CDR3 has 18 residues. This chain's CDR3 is CASSEGRLAGGYQETQYF. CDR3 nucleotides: TGTGCCAGCAGTGAAGGAAGACTAGCGGGGGGGTACCAAGAGACCCAGTACTTC.

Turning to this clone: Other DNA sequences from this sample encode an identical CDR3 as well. This chain's CDR3 is CASSHRGPNTEAFF. CDR3 nucleotides: TGTGCCAGCAGCCACAGGGGGCCAAACACTGAAGCTTTCTTT. This chain links TRBV6-1 with TRBJ1-1, with TRBD1 matching 9 bases. The CDR3 consists of 14 residues. The V gene's germline CDR1 is MNHNS and CDR2 SASEGT. V gave up 6 bases and J gave up 2 bases; unmatched junction bases: 4.